These 28 T cell receptor beta chains were sequenced from one sample in a study of blood T cell repertoires in COVID-19. Using immunoSEQ multiplex PCR, the repertoire was profiled, and TCRdb retains in-frame clones only, with some absent. Of 30,000 to 40,000 clones listed, approximately 80% are singletons. The sample consisted of peripheral blood. The origin of the receptors is a man aged 80 or over with acute or convalescent COVID-19.

This rearrangement joins TRBV7-3 to TRBJ2-5; unclear D gene. Germline V gives CDR1 SGHTA, CDR2 FQGTGA. CDR3 length equals 13 residues. Trimming cost V 5 bases and J 3 bases, with 10 bases left between them. The CDR3: CASSPSHEETQYF. The DNA for the CDR3 is TGTGCCAGCAGCCCAAGCCACGAAGAGACCCAGTACTTC.

V is TRBV29-1 and J is TRBJ1-1; D call uncertain. The CDR3 sequence is 14 residues long. Deletions cut 3 bases from V and 0 bases from J, with 11 bases between. CDR1 and CDR2 from the germline V gene are SQVTM and ANQGSEA. CDR3 loop: CSVESRNLNTEAFF. In DNA form, the CDR3 reads TGCAGCGTTGAGTCCAGGAACCTGAACACTGAAGCTTTCTTT.

This clone was found a few times. The chain carries TRBV3-1 (or the pseudogene TRBV3-2) and TRBJ1-3; 8 bases align to TRBD1. The germline gives CDR1 LGHDT, CDR2 YNNKEL (reference sequence). This CDR3 has 17 residues. The V gene end was trimmed by 0 bases and the J gene end by 7 bases; junction bases not matched to a gene: 11. Here the CDR3 reads CASSQDTLPGGLNTIYF. The DNA of the CDR3 is TGTGCCAGCAGCCAAGATACCCTCCCAGGGGGCCTTAACACCATATATTTT.

The chain employs TRBV5-4 and TRBJ2-3; D is ambiguous. This CDR3 has 15 residues. V lost 1 base, J lost 6 bases, and 15 bases lay in between. Germline V lookup: CDR1 SGHNT, CDR2 YYREEE (reference sequence). CDR3 region: CASSLPGYSQDTQYF. For the CDR3, the DNA is TGTGCCAGCAGCTTGCCCGGATACAGTCAGGATACGCAGTATTTT.

This chain joins TRBV6-4 and TRBJ2-7; 7 positions agree with TRBD2. Trimming at V came to 6 bases and at J to 2 bases, leaving 10 bases not matched to a gene. Germline CDR1 is MRHNA and CDR2 is SNTAGT. The CDR3 sequence is 15 residues long. The CDR3 is CASSLNREVTYEQYF. CDR3 coding DNA: TGTGCCAGCAGCCTTAATCGGGAGGTTACCTACGAGCAGTACTTC.

This rearrangement joins TRBV7-2 to TRBJ2-3; 8 nucleotides line up with TRBD2. J was trimmed by 2 bases and V by 0 bases; bases with no gene match: 7. Looked up from germline, CDR1 is SGHTA and CDR2 is FQGNSA. There are 17 residues in the CDR3. CDR3 region: CASSLAPGGLDTDTQYF. In DNA, the CDR3 is TGTGCCAGCAGCTTAGCGCCCGGGGGACTAGACACAGATACGCAGTATTTT.

DNA for the CDR3: TGTGCCAGCAGTGGAAGCCAGCGGGGAAACACCATATATTTT. This gives the protein CASSGSQRGNTIYF. V and J are TRBV2 and TRBJ1-3; D remains ambiguous. Germline assignment: CDR1 SNHLY and CDR2 FYNNEI. Between the trimmed V and J ends, which lost 4 bases and 4 bases, there was a span of 11 bases. This CDR3 has 14 amino acids.

This clone has just one count. This chain uses TRBV3-1 (or the pseudogene TRBV3-2) with TRBJ1-4; 7 bases are shared with TRBD1. The CDR3 is 13 residues long. Germline V lookup: CDR1 LGHDT, CDR2 YNNKEL (reference sequence). With V trimmed by 6 bases and J by 8 bases, 6 bases remained unmatched. In DNA form, the CDR3 reads TGTGCCAGCAGACGACAGGGAGGCGAAAAACTGTTTTTT. It yields the protein CASRRQGGEKLFF.

The rearrangement joins TRBV5-1 to TRBJ2-5; 9 bases align to TRBD1. CDR1 and CDR2 from the germline V gene are SGHRS and YFSETQ. There are 17 residues in the CDR3. The J segment lost 3 bases and the V segment lost 3 bases, leaving 12 bases of the junction unmatched. Written as DNA, the CDR3 is TGCGCCAGCAGCTCCTCGTACGCCGGGACAGGGAAAGAGACCCAGTACTTC. It specifies CASSSSYAGTGKETQYF.

The chain combines TRBV28 with TRBJ1-5; no clear D gene. Trimming pared 7 bases from V and 0 bases from J, leaving 7 bases between. This CDR3 region has 13 residues. CDR1 is MDHEN and CDR2 is SYDVKM in the germline V gene. The DNA of the CDR3 is TGTGCCAGCACCTTCTATAGCAATCAGCCCCAGCATTTT. Amino acids: CASTFYSNQPQHF. The whole variable domain, remainder taken from reference TRBV28 and TRBJ1-5, is DVKVTQSSRYLVKRTGEKVFLECVQDMDHENMFWYRQDPGLGLRLIYFSYDVKMKEKGDIPEGYSVSREKKERFSLILESASTNQTSMYLCASTFYSNQPQHFGDGTRLSIL.

V usage is TRBV7-2 and J usage is TRBJ1-5; D is uncertain. Germline V gene data show CDR1 as SGHTA and CDR2 as FQGNSA. The length of the CDR3 is 16 residues. Trimming shortened V by 2 bases and J by 0 bases, and 11 bases separated the two germline ends. The CDR3 coding sequence is TGTGCCAGCAGCTTAACGGGGAGTTATAGCAATCAGCCCCAGCATTTT. Translated, it gives CASSLTGSYSNQPQHF.

The rearrangement links TRBV30 to TRBJ2-3; TRBD1 matches at 8 bases. The junction had 10 bases not matched to a gene; V was cut back by 1 base and J by 4 bases. Germline V gene lookup returns CDR1 GTSNPN and CDR2 SVGIG (reference sequence). The CDR3 totals 16 residues. In DNA form, the CDR3 reads TGTGCCTGGAGTGGCCGGGGCAGGGGGCTAGCAGATACGCAGTATTTT. Encoded protein: CAWSGRGRGLADTQYF.

The V gene is TRBV15, the J gene TRBJ2-6, with D possibly matching TRBD2 (6 bases). The germline CDR1 and CDR2 sequences are LNHNV and YYDKDF (reference sequence). The V and J ends lost 4 bases and 4 bases respectively, with 14 bases between them. The CDR3 extends over 16 amino acids. In nucleotides, the CDR3 is TGTGCCACCAGCACCAGAATGGGGAGGGGGGCCAACGTCCTGACTTTC. Encoded protein: CATSTRMGRGANVLTF.

The sample holds one count of this clone. The chain employs TRBV6-5 and TRBJ1-4; 7 bases are a match to TRBD1. Germline lookup yields CDR1 MNHEY and CDR2 SVGAGI. J gave up 8 bases and V 6 bases, and 12 bases lay outside the gene matches. The CDR3 contains 15 residues. The CDR3 sequence: CASRRQGPTREKLFF. CDR3 DNA sequence: TGTGCCAGCAGGCGACAGGGCCCTACGAGGGAAAAACTGTTTTTT.

The CDR3 nucleotides read TGTGCCAGCAGCTTAAGCAGGATGAACACTGAAGCTTTCTTT. This codes for CASSLSRMNTEAFF. V usage is TRBV7-3 and J usage is TRBJ1-1; no clear D. Trimming shortened V by 1 base and J by 0 bases, and 6 bases separated the two germline ends. CDR1 is SGHTA and CDR2 is FQGTGA in the germline V gene. This CDR3 is 14 amino acids long.

The rearrangement links TRBV4-3 to TRBJ1-2; D gene ambiguous. Germline-derived CDR1 and CDR2 are LGHNA and YSLEER. There are 15 residues in the CDR3. The V end was cut by 0 bases, the J end by 2 bases, with 10 bases between. The CDR3, as DNA: TGCGCCAGCAGCCAAGAAGGAAACAGCAACTATGGCTACACCTTC. Its translation is CASSQEGNSNYGYTF.

The rearrangement links TRBV9 to TRBJ2-7; 8 bases are shared with TRBD2. J lost 7 bases, V lost 6 bases, and 3 bases had no gene match. Per the germline V gene, CDR1 is SGDLS and CDR2 is YYNGEE. There are 11 residues in the CDR3. For the CDR3, the DNA is TGTGCCAGCATCCAGCGGGGGGAGCAGTACTTC. Translation: CASIQRGEQYF.

This chain links TRBV19 with TRBJ1-3; D is ambiguous. In germline, CDR1 is LNHDA, CDR2 SQIVND (reference sequence). Trimming took off 7 bases at V and 0 bases at J, with 10 bases between the two ends. This CDR3 comprises 14 residues. The CDR3 sequence: CASKDGSSGNTIYF. The CDR3 coding sequence is TGTGCCAGTAAGGACGGGAGCTCTGGAAACACCATATATTTT.

The chain combines TRBV6-5 with TRBJ2-7; 9 nucleotides align to TRBD1. The V and J ends lost 8 bases and 3 bases, in that order; junction bases with no gene match: 5. CDR1 is MNHEY and CDR2 is SVGAGI in the germline V gene. This CDR3 region has 13 residues. The CDR3 loop is CASARDRVYEQYF. In DNA form, the CDR3 reads TGTGCCAGCGCCCGGGACAGGGTCTACGAGCAGTACTTC.

This clone was seen once. The gene calls are TRBV3-1 (or the pseudogene TRBV3-2) and TRBJ1-2, with 7 bases aligning to TRBD1. The CDR3 consists of 15 residues. Germline-derived CDR1 and CDR2 are LGHDT and YNNKEL (reference sequence). V lost 0 bases and J lost 6; bases outside the gene matches: 7. The CDR3 DNA reads as TGTGCCAGCAGCCAAGAGGTTGACAGGGCAGATGGCTACACCTTC. Its translation: CASSQEVDRADGYTF.

The chain has TRBV6-5 and TRBJ2-5; D is possibly TRBD1 (6 bases). Between the trimmed V and J ends, which lost 6 bases and 2 bases, there was a span of 13 bases. The germline V gene has CDR1 MNHEY and CDR2 SVGAGI. This CDR3 has 14 amino acids. The CDR3 loop reads CASSPEGVQETQYF. CDR3 DNA: TGTGCCAGCAGCCCCGAGGGGGTTCAAGAGACCCAGTACTTC.

In this sample, this clone turned up once. This chain uses TRBV4-1 with TRBJ2-5; the D gene is possibly TRBD1 (5 bases). Germline V CDR1 and CDR2: MGHRA, YSYEKL. This CDR3 comprises 14 residues. V lost 0 bases to trimming and J lost 5 bases, with 10 bases between them. The CDR3 region is CASSQDRVLETQYF. DNA of the CDR3: TGCGCCAGCAGCCAAGACAGGGTGTTGGAGACCCAGTACTTC.

The genes are TRBV5-5 and TRBJ2-1; TRBD2 might be the D (5 bases). This CDR3 has 16 amino acids. Germline values: CDR1 SGHKS, CDR2 YYEKEE (reference sequence). V lost 4 bases, J lost 0 bases, and 14 bases lay in between. This CDR3 is CASSPFSGSSYNEQFF. The CDR3 region has the DNA TGTGCCAGCAGCCCCTTCTCGGGGAGCTCCTACAATGAGCAGTTCTTC.

The gene calls are TRBV14 and TRBJ2-1; TRBD2 matches 9 bases. The CDR3 extends over 17 amino acids. CDR1 and CDR2 from the germline V gene are SGHDN and FVKESK. J gave up 4 bases and V 4 bases, and 11 bases lay outside the gene matches. The CDR3 reads CASSPLVSSGGYNEQFF. CDR3 bases: TGTGCCAGCAGCCCACTGGTATCGAGCGGGGGGTACAATGAGCAGTTCTTC.

The J gene is TRBJ1-1, the V gene TRBV5-1; 10 nucleotides agree with TRBD1. The CDR3 is 17 amino acids. Germline V gene data show CDR1 as SGHRS and CDR2 as YFSETQ. V lost 0 bases and J lost 5; bases outside the gene matches: 10. The CDR3 DNA reads TGCGCCAGCAGCTTGGTTTCAAGGGGACAGGGGTGGACTGAAGCTTTCTTT. This encodes CASSLVSRGQGWTEAFF.

The chain carries TRBV27 and TRBJ1-4; D unclear. The V end was cut by 5 bases, the J end by 5 bases, with 15 bases between. This CDR3 has 15 residues. Looked up from germline, CDR1 is MNHEY and CDR2 is SMNVEV (reference sequence). The CDR3 DNA follows: TGTGCCAGCAGTCCTCTGGCAGGTATCAATGAAAAACTGTTTTTT. This translates into CASSPLAGINEKLFF. The full variable domain, rest sourced from reference TRBV27 and TRBJ1-4, is EAQVTQNPRYLITVTGKKLTVTCSQNMNHEYMSWYRQDPGLGLRQIYYSMNVEVTDKGDVPEGYKVSRKEKRNFPLILESPSPNQTSLYFCASSPLAGINEKLFFGSGTQLSVL.

The rearrangement joins TRBV5-4 to TRBJ1-1, with 7 bases identical to TRBD1. Germline V CDR1 and CDR2: SGHNT, YYREEE (reference sequence). The CDR3 runs to 14 residues. V was pared by 5 bases and J by 0 bases, with 4 bases of the junction left unmatched. The CDR3 coding sequence is TGTGCCAGCAGAAGACAGGGCGTGAACACTGAAGCTTTCTTT. It specifies CASRRQGVNTEAFF.

The chain links TRBV19 to TRBJ1-1; 7 bases are shared with TRBD1. The germline V gene encodes CDR1 LNHDA and CDR2 SQIVND (reference sequence). The CDR3 contains 13 residues. V lost 3 bases to trimming and J lost 4 bases; unmatched junction nucleotides: 2. This chain's CDR3 is CASSIGQATEAFF. CDR3 nucleotides: TGTGCCAGTAGTATCGGACAGGCCACTGAAGCTTTCTTT.